Each of the 9 T cell receptor beta chains below was sequenced from the same sample in a study of cytomegalovirus exposure and HLA in healthy donors. The study ran its PCR with 60 Vbeta and 13 Jbeta primers. Generated by immunoSEQ multiplex PCR, the TCRdb table keeps only in-frame clones and is missing some. Among around 140,000 clones listed, roughly 89% were seen once. The sequenced sample was PBMCs. The receptors here all came from a woman in her thirties in good health and CMV-seronegative.

V and J are TRBV28 and TRBJ1-2; 9 bases map to TRBD1. This CDR3 region has 15 residues. The junction had 7 bases not matched to a gene; V was cut back by 6 bases and J by 2 bases. CDR1 is MDHEN and CDR2 is SYDVKM in the germline V gene. The CDR3 region is CASSTGTGRNYGYTF. The CDR3 DNA sequence: TGTGCCAGCAGCACCGGGACAGGGCGGAACTATGGCTACACCTTC.

The chain joins TRBV18 to TRBJ1-2; 10 positions match TRBD1. Germline assignment: CDR1 KGHSH and CDR2 LQKENI. CDR3 length: 14 amino acids. V shed 1 base, J shed 4 bases, and the junction held 0 bases outside the gene matches. CDR3 residues: CASSPRDRGYGYTF. The CDR3 DNA reads TGTGCCAGCTCACCACGGGACAGGGGCTATGGCTACACCTTC.

The rearrangement joins TRBV5-5 to TRBJ2-7; no clear D. Trimming removed 0 bases from V and 6 bases from J, with 7 bases in between. In germline, CDR1 is SGHKS, CDR2 YYEKEE (reference sequence). The CDR3 has 12 residues. The CDR3 loop reads CASSLAEFEQYF. CDR3 sequence (DNA): TGTGCCAGCAGCTTGGCAGAATTCGAGCAGTACTTC.

The chain uses TRBV5-4 and TRBJ1-3; D is ambiguous. The CDR3 covers 16 residues. Germline V gene sequence: CDR1 SGHNT, CDR2 YYREEE (reference sequence). V was shortened by 3 bases and J by 0 bases, with 13 bases between the two germline ends. The DNA of the CDR3 is TGTGCCAGCAGCTGGAGGGCAGGAAGCTCTGGAAACACCATATATTTT. Its translation is CASSWRAGSSGNTIYF.

V usage is TRBV10-2 and J usage is TRBJ1-1, with D uncertain. Trimming took 6 bases from V and 1 from J, leaving 18 bases between them. There are 16 residues in the CDR3. Germline V gives CDR1 WSHSY, CDR2 SAAADI. CDR3 region: CASRSPRYRGNTEAFF. The CDR3, as DNA: TGCGCCAGCAGGTCCCCGAGGTACCGTGGGAACACTGAAGCTTTCTTT.

The gene calls are TRBV14 and TRBJ2-2; TRBD2 aligns across 7 bases. Losses at the gene ends were 4 bases for V and 7 bases for J; bases not matched to a gene: 18. The CDR3 extends over 18 amino acids. CDR1 and CDR2 (germline): SGHDN, FVKESK. This chain's CDR3 is CASSLLHERGAGGGELFF. The CDR3 coding sequence is TGTGCCAGCAGCCTCCTACATGAGCGGGGAGCCGGAGGCGGGGAGCTGTTTTTT.

This clone has a single count. The chain uses TRBV12-2 and TRBJ1-2; TRBD1 was called by the table and not checked on the DNA. TRBV12-2 is termed a pseudogene. The CDR3 consists of 15 residues. In DNA form, the CDR3 reads TGTGCAAGTCGCTTCCGGGGACAGGGGTACTATGGCTACACCTTC. Its protein product is CASRFRGQGYYGYTF.

Concerning this clone itself: Other DNA sequences of this sample code for an identical CDR3. The DNA of the CDR3 is TGTGCCAGCAGCCTACTCCGGCTCCGGGGGTTCGATGAGCAGTTCTTC. Translating it yields CASSLLRLRGFDEQFF. The rearrangement joins TRBV5-6 to TRBJ2-1, with D maybe TRBD2 (6 bases). Germline CDR1 SGHDT, CDR2 YYEEEE. The CDR3 loop spans 16 amino acids. V lost 4 bases and J lost 8, with 22 bases in between. Based on the CDR3 plus reference TRBV5-6 and TRBJ2-1, the full variable domain is DAGVTQSPTHLIKTRGQQVTLRCSPKSGHDTVSWYQQALGQGPQFIFQYYEEEERQRGNFPDRFSGHQFPNYSSELNVNALLLGDSALYLCASSLLRLRGFDEQFFGPGTRLTVL.

V and J are TRBV6-6 and TRBJ1-1, with a tentative D call TRBD1 (5 bases). Trimming shortened V by 2 bases and J by 6 bases, and 16 bases separated the two germline ends. This CDR3 comprises 15 residues. Per germline, CDR1 MNHNY and CDR2 SVGAGI (reference sequence). CDR3: CASSYLGHPLSEAFF. CDR3 bases: TGTGCCAGCAGTTACCTAGGACACCCCCTTTCTGAAGCTTTCTTT.